This T cell receptor (beta chain) was recorded in a study of T cells after yellow fever vaccination. V was pared by 4 bases and J by 5 bases, with 14 bases between. Germline V lookup: CDR1 LNHNV, CDR2 YYDKDF (reference sequence). This CDR3 contains 14 residues. For TCR, cDNA came from 5'RACE template switching, which added a universal primer site and UMIs. TCRdb itself ran the 5' RACE reads through MiXCR, one entry per CDR3 protein. The sample lists 90,000 to 130,000 distinct CDR3 sequences, roughly 8.9% seen once, with less than 30% in the top ten. This clonotype appeared a few times. The sequencing here drew on CD8+ T cells sorted from PBMCs, taken 45 days after the yellow fever booster vaccination. The chain is built from TRBV15 and TRBJ2-5; D unclear. The clonotype was recovered from a man aged 30 to 39 who received the YFV17D yellow fever vaccine. CDR3 DNA sequence: TGTGCCACCAGCAAGAGCAGGTTGCAGGAGACCCAGTACTTC. Protein sequence: CATSKSRLQETQYF.